Following are 29 T cell receptor beta chains from one sample sequenced in a study of cytomegalovirus exposure and HLA in healthy donors. This PCR relied on a set of 60 Vbeta primers and 13 Jbeta primers. Method: immunoSEQ multiplex PCR; TCRdb's copy keeps in-frame clones and lacks some. The sample shows roughly 130,000 clones, just over 70% of them seen only once. Sequenced: PBMCs. These receptors all come from a woman aged 55-70 years in good health and CMV-seropositive.

V is TRBV7-6 and J is TRBJ1-1, with a weak D call TRBD1 (6 bases). The germline V gene encodes CDR1 SGHVS and CDR2 FNYEAQ. Trimming pared 5 bases from V and 11 bases from J, leaving 21 bases between. This CDR3 has 14 amino acids. CDR3 region: CASSLRPGDDLAFF. CDR3 nucleotide sequence: TGTGCCAGCAGCCTACGTCCAGGGGATGATCTTGCTTTCTTT.

V usage is TRBV15 and J usage is TRBJ2-2; 7 bases are shared with TRBD2. The CDR3 covers 17 residues. CDR1 LNHNV and CDR2 YYDKDF come from the germline V gene (reference sequence). J lost 2 bases, V lost 0 bases, and 6 bases had no gene match. The CDR3 spells CATSRDLSSGNTGELFF. The CDR3 coding sequence is TGTGCCACCAGCAGAGATCTATCTAGCGGAAACACCGGGGAGCTGTTTTTT.

The chain is built from TRBV6-6 and TRBJ2-5; 12 bases match TRBD2. The J segment lost 7 bases and the V segment lost 2 bases, leaving 5 bases of the junction unmatched. The CDR3 totals 15 residues. Germline V gene data show CDR1 as MNHNY and CDR2 as SVGAGI (reference sequence). The CDR3 DNA reads as TGTGCCAGCAGTTACCAACTAGCGGGGGGTGGGACCCAGTACTTC. Translation: CASSYQLAGGGTQYF.

Only a few counts were recorded for this clone. This chain uses TRBV4-1 with TRBJ1-5; tentative D call: TRBD1 (6 bases). V lost 4 bases to trimming and J lost 7 bases, with 14 bases between them. This CDR3 has 14 amino acids. Germline V gene data show CDR1 as MGHRA and CDR2 as YSYEKL. The CDR3 DNA reads as TGCGCCAGCAGCCCGTACAGGGACGGCCAGCCCCAGCATTTT. It specifies CASSPYRDGQPQHF.

The chain uses TRBV27 and TRBJ1-2; 8 bases match TRBD1. The CDR3 loop spans 17 amino acids. The germline V gene has CDR1 MNHEY and CDR2 SMNVEV (reference sequence). V was clipped by 6 bases and J by 4 bases; unmatched bases: 16. The CDR3 coding sequence is TGTGCCAGCAGCAGATTCGCCGGGACAGGCTCCCTCTATGGCTACACCTTC. This encodes CASSRFAGTGSLYGYTF.

This rearrangement joins TRBV25-1 to TRBJ1-4; a possible D gene is TRBD1 (5 bases). V was shortened by 5 bases and J by 8 bases, with 12 bases between the two germline ends. This CDR3 spans 13 amino acids. Germline lookup yields CDR1 MGHDK and CDR2 SYGVNS. In nucleotides, the CDR3 is TGTGCCAGCAGTACGGGGGGGATCGAAAAACTGTTTTTT. This sequence encodes CASSTGGIEKLFF. Together with reference TRBV25-1 and TRBJ1-4, the CDR3 gives the full variable domain: EADIYQTPRYLVIGTGKKITLECSQTMGHDKMYWYQQDPGMELHLIHYSYGVNSTEKGDLSSESTVSRIRTEHFPLTLESARPSHTSQYLCASSTGGIEKLFFGSGTQLSVL.

This chain links TRBV27 with TRBJ1-2; D remains ambiguous. Germline CDR1 is MNHEY and CDR2 is SMNVEV (reference sequence). The CDR3 is made up of 14 amino acids. The V end lost 0 bases, the J end lost 8 bases, and 13 bases lay between the germline ends. The CDR3 bases are TGTGCCAGCAGTTTATCTCCGGTAATCTACGGCTACACCTTC. Protein: CASSLSPVIYGYTF.

The genes are TRBV5-4 and TRBJ1-1; tentatively, D is TRBD1 (5 bases). The CDR3 is 14 amino acids. V was clipped by 4 bases and J by 0 bases, with 10 bases between them. From germline, CDR1 is SGHNT and CDR2 YYREEE (reference sequence). This CDR3 reads CASSPGLLNTEAFF. In DNA, the CDR3 is TGTGCCAGCAGCCCGGGACTCCTGAACACTGAAGCTTTCTTT.

This clone was observed a few times. This sequence joins TRBV19 and TRBJ1-1, with TRBD1 as a possible D gene (6 bases). Trimming removed 5 bases at V and 1 base at J, with 8 bases between. The CDR3 runs to 13 residues. CDR1 and CDR2 (germline): LNHDA, SQIVND (reference sequence). CDR3 coding DNA: TGTGCCAGTAGTTGGGACAAGAACACTGAAGCTTTCTTT. This translates into CASSWDKNTEAFF.

This clone showed up just a few times. The V gene is TRBV5-1, the J gene TRBJ2-7; no definite D call. Germline-derived CDR1 and CDR2 are SGHRS and YFSETQ. The V gene lost 0 bases and the J gene lost 1 base, with 8 bases spanning the gap. This CDR3 spans 14 amino acids. CDR3 sequence: CASSLDPGSYEQYF. The CDR3 nucleotides are TGCGCCAGCAGCTTGGATCCGGGTTCCTACGAGCAGTACTTC.

V usage is TRBV27 and J usage is TRBJ1-2; 11 bases align to TRBD1. CDR3 length: 17 residues. J lost 7 bases, V lost 2 bases, and 12 bases had no gene match. The germline V gene encodes CDR1 MNHEY and CDR2 SMNVEV (reference sequence). The CDR3 region has the DNA TGTGCCAGCAGTTTAAGAGGGGGGGGACAGGGGGTATCTGGCTACACCTTC. Residues: CASSLRGGGQGVSGYTF.

J is TRBJ2-3 and V is TRBV25-1; tentative D call: TRBD1 (6 bases). From germline, CDR1 is MGHDK and CDR2 SYGVNS. The CDR3 has 16 amino acids. Deletions cut 3 bases from V and 0 bases from J, with 13 bases between. CDR3 residues: CASSEPRTASTDTQYF. The CDR3 nucleotides are TGTGCCAGCAGTGAGCCCCGGACAGCTAGCACAGATACGCAGTATTTT.

The genes are TRBV5-1 and TRBJ2-7; 7 bases agree with TRBD1. With V trimmed by 1 base and J by 5 bases, 6 bases remained unmatched. The V gene's germline CDR1 is SGHRS and CDR2 YFSETQ. There are 14 residues in the CDR3. The CDR3 loop is CASSLRQGRDEQYF. The CDR3 DNA follows: TGCGCCAGCAGCTTGAGACAGGGACGGGACGAGCAGTACTTC.

The rearrangement joins TRBV10-3 to TRBJ1-2, with D possibly being TRBD1 (5 bases). The germline V gene encodes CDR1 ENHRY and CDR2 SYGVKD. This CDR3 is built from 13 residues. V was trimmed by 1 base and J by 8 bases, leaving 11 bases between them. The CDR3 here is CAISELGQRGYTF. Written as DNA, the CDR3 is TGTGCCATCAGTGAGTTGGGGCAACGCGGCTACACCTTC.

The rearrangement joins TRBV5-1 to TRBJ1-6; weak D call: TRBD1 (5 bases). The V gene's germline CDR1 is SGHRS and CDR2 YFSETQ. Trimming stripped 0 bases from V and 14 bases from J, with 15 bases between. This CDR3 spans 14 amino acids. CDR3: CASSLVSPRGSLHF. The DNA of the CDR3 is TGCGCCAGCAGCTTGGTGTCACCTCGGGGGTCCCTCCACTTT. Full variable domain (remainder filled in from reference TRBV5-1 and TRBJ1-6): KAGVTQTPRYLIKTRGQQVTLSCSPISGHRSVSWYQQTPGQGLQFLFEYFSETQRNKGNFPGRFSGRQFSNSRSEMNVSTLELGDSALYLCASSLVSPRGSLHFGNGTRLTVT.

V is TRBV5-1 and J is TRBJ1-4, with D possibly TRBD1 on 5 matching bases. Trimming left V 0 bases short and J 0 bases short, with 9 bases between. The CDR3 has 16 residues. Germline-derived CDR1 and CDR2 are SGHRS and YFSETQ. CDR3 in DNA: TGCGCCAGCAGCTTGGGGACAACTGCAACTAATGAAAAACTGTTTTTT. Its protein product is CASSLGTTATNEKLFF.

This rearrangement joins TRBV6-5 to TRBJ1-5, with D unresolved. Trimming removed 6 bases at V and 1 base at J, with 7 bases between. Per the germline V gene, CDR1 is MNHEY and CDR2 is SVGAGI. The CDR3 covers 13 residues. CDR3 residues: CASRRMSNQPQHF. The CDR3 DNA is TGTGCCAGCAGGCGAATGAGCAATCAGCCCCAGCATTTT.

This clone was seen a single time. V gene TRBV19 combines with J gene TRBJ1-2; no definite D call. Trimming removed 2 bases at V and 3 bases at J, with 4 bases between. This CDR3 contains 12 residues. In germline, CDR1 is LNHDA, CDR2 SQIVND (reference sequence). The CDR3 is CASSISYYGYTF. Here the CDR3 DNA reads TGTGCCAGTAGTATATCTTACTATGGCTACACCTTC.

This clone was found once. The chain couples TRBV7-9 to TRBJ2-5; possibly TRBD1 for D (5 bases). The J call is uncertain, as TRBJ2-7 better fits the DNA end. The germline V gene encodes CDR1 SEHNR and CDR2 FQNEAQ (reference sequence). CDR3 length equals 14 residues. The CDR3 nucleotides are TGTGCCAGCAGCTTAGGGGGCAGCGCCTACGAGCAGTACTTC. Translation gives CASSLGGSAYEQYF.

The gene calls are TRBV9 and TRBJ2-5, with 8 bases matching TRBD2. The length of the CDR3 is 15 residues. Germline V gives CDR1 SGDLS, CDR2 YYNGEE. V dropped 0 bases and J dropped 5; count of bases not matched to a gene: 6. Here the CDR3 reads CASSVDAGGDETQYF. The CDR3, as DNA: TGTGCCAGCAGCGTAGATGCGGGGGGTGATGAGACCCAGTACTTC.

The chain employs TRBV5-1 and TRBJ2-5, with TRBD1 identical over 11 bases. CDR3 size: 16 residues. CDR1 and CDR2 from the germline V gene are SGHRS and YFSETQ. The V gene end was trimmed by 5 bases and the J gene end by 3 bases; junction bases not matched to a gene: 9. The CDR3 nucleotides are TGCGCCAGCAGTTATGGGACAGGGGGTCTCGAAGAGACCCAGTACTTC. It yields the protein CASSYGTGGLEETQYF. Together with reference TRBV5-1 and TRBJ2-5, the CDR3 gives the full variable domain: KAGVTQTPRYLIKTRGQQVTLSCSPISGHRSVSWYQQTPGQGLQFLFEYFSETQRNKGNFPGRFSGRQFSNSRSEMNVSTLELGDSALYLCASSYGTGGLEETQYFGPGTRLLVL.

This chain connects TRBV27 to TRBJ2-1, with D unresolved. Germline CDR1 is MNHEY and CDR2 is SMNVEV (reference sequence). V was pared by 2 bases and J by 5 bases, with 7 bases between. The CDR3 has 13 residues. CDR3 DNA: TGTGCCAGCAGTTTAATCTTCCACAATGAGCAGTTCTTC. Amino acids: CASSLIFHNEQFF.

This chain connects TRBV11-2 to TRBJ2-7; the match to TRBD1 covers 8 bases. This CDR3 contains 15 residues. Trimming removed 5 bases from V and 4 bases from J; junction bases left unmatched: 10. The V gene's germline CDR1 is SGHAT and CDR2 FQNNGV. The CDR3 spells CASSPGTGLEYEQYF. The CDR3, as DNA: TGTGCCAGCAGCCCCGGGACAGGACTTGAGTACGAGCAGTACTTC. The full variable domain, its missing parts supplied by reference TRBV11-2 and TRBJ2-7, is EAGVAQSPRYKIIEKRQSVAFWCNPISGHATLYWYQQILGQGPKLLIQFQNNGVVDDSQLPKDRFSAERLKGVDSTLKIQPAKLEDSAVYLCASSPGTGLEYEQYFGPGTRLTVT.

The chain links TRBV6-1 to TRBJ2-7, with 7 positions matching TRBD2. The V gene end was trimmed by 4 bases and the J gene end by 0 bases; junction bases not matched to a gene: 9. This CDR3 comprises 16 residues. Germline CDR1 MNHNS, CDR2 SASEGT. CDR3 nucleotides: TGTGCCAGCAGTGTTCAGGGAGGGGCAAGCTCCTACGAGCAGTACTTC. Translating gives CASSVQGGASSYEQYF.

This chain uses TRBV6-5 with TRBJ2-5, with 9 nucleotides matching TRBD2. V was pared by 6 bases and J by 1 base, with 6 bases of the junction left unmatched. The germline V gene has CDR1 MNHEY and CDR2 SVGAGI. This CDR3 region has 15 residues. The CDR3 DNA is TGTGCCAGCAGCCGCCGCGGGGGGGCCCAAGAGACCCAGTACTTC. Translating gives CASSRRGGAQETQYF.

This clone was picked up a small number of times. The chain couples TRBV6-5 to TRBJ1-1; D call uncertain. V was pared by 2 bases and J by 0 bases, with 7 bases between. The CDR3 totals 14 residues. The germline gives CDR1 MNHEY, CDR2 SVGAGI. The CDR3 sequence: CASSYDRLNTEAFF. Here the CDR3 DNA reads TGTGCCAGCAGTTACGATCGGTTGAACACTGAAGCTTTCTTT.

The rearrangement links TRBV18 to TRBJ2-2; 8 positions match TRBD1. Trimming removed 6 bases from V and 8 bases from J; junction bases left unmatched: 14. This CDR3 has 16 amino acids. Germline lookup yields CDR1 KGHSH and CDR2 LQKENI. This CDR3 reads CASSTSGQAELGELFF. The CDR3 bases are TGTGCCAGCTCGACCTCGGGACAGGCCGAGTTGGGGGAGCTGTTTTTT.

This clone was seen only a few times. A junction end diverges from the germline sequence, so it may reflect a read error. The chain has TRBV7-9 and TRBJ2-7, with 8 positions matching TRBD1. Germline assignment: CDR1 SEHNR and CDR2 FQNEAQ (reference sequence). The length of the CDR3 is 12 residues. CDR3 in DNA: TGTTCCAGCAGCTTGGGACAGGCGACGCAGTACTTC. It codes for CSSSLGQATQYF.

The V call is TRBV18, the J call TRBJ1-1; weak D call: TRBD1 (6 bases). V was shortened by 2 bases and J by 6 bases, with 16 bases between the two germline ends. CDR3 length: 15 residues. Per the germline V gene, CDR1 is KGHSH and CDR2 is LQKENI. CDR3 sequence (DNA): TGTGCCAGCTCACCAGGCAGGGGTCCAGATCCTGAAGCTTTCTTT. Translated, it gives CASSPGRGPDPEAFF.